The 12 T cell receptor beta chains presented below share a single source sample, sequenced in a study of blood T cell repertoires in COVID-19. TCRdb's table, derived via immunoSEQ multiplex PCR, lists solely in-frame clones and lacks some. The sample records 65,000 to 90,000 clones, roughly 80% being singletons. Sample: peripheral blood. These receptor sequences come from a woman older than 75 with active or convalescent COVID-19.

V and J are TRBV11-1 and TRBJ1-3; TRBD1 is a possible D gene (5 bases). The V gene's germline CDR1 is SGHAT and CDR2 FQDESV (reference sequence). Trimming cost V 5 bases and J 4 bases, with 6 bases left between them. The CDR3 totals 12 residues. DNA for the CDR3: TGTGCCAGCAGCCGACAGGGAAACACCATATATTTT. It encodes CASSRQGNTIYF.

This chain uses TRBV2 with TRBJ1-1, with D possibly being TRBD1 (6 bases). V dropped 0 bases and J dropped 7 bases, with 15 bases sitting between them. Per the germline V gene, CDR1 is SNHLY and CDR2 is FYNNEI. CDR3 size: 15 residues. The CDR3 here is CASSEAGTRMIEAFF. In DNA, the CDR3 is TGTGCCAGCAGTGAAGCAGGGACACGAATGATTGAAGCTTTCTTT. Combining the CDR3 with reference TRBV2 and TRBJ1-1 gives the whole variable domain EPEVTQTPSHQVTQMGQEVILRCVPISNHLYFYWYRQILGQKVEFLVSFYNNEISEKSEIFDDQFSVERPDGSNFTLKIRSTKLEDSAMYFCASSEAGTRMIEAFFGQGTRLTVV.

The rearrangement joins TRBV29-1 to TRBJ2-7, with D possibly being TRBD2 (5 bases). Germline CDR1 SQVTM, CDR2 ANQGSEA. The CDR3 is 17 amino acids. V lost 2 bases and J 0 bases, leaving 20 bases between the germline ends. CDR3 sequence (DNA): TGCAGCGTTGAATTCCCCCCCGGCGGGCGTAGCTCCTACGAGCAGTACTTC. Translating it yields CSVEFPPGGRSSYEQYF.

The chain employs TRBV27 and TRBJ2-7; 9 bases fit TRBD1. The germline V gene has CDR1 MNHEY and CDR2 SMNVEV (reference sequence). CDR3 size: 14 residues. V lost 5 bases, J lost 7 bases, and 9 bases stayed unmatched. DNA for the CDR3: TGTGCCAGCAGTGCCACCGGGACAGGGAGGGAGCAGTACTTC. Amino acid sequence: CASSATGTGREQYF.

As concerns this clone: Sequence at one end of the junction differs from germline and may be a read error. The chain carries TRBV5-1 and TRBJ1-6, with D perhaps matching TRBD1 (5 bases). Germline V gives CDR1 SGHRS, CDR2 YFSETQ. The length of the CDR3 is 15 residues. The CDR3 DNA sequence: TGCGCCAGCAGCTTGTCATTTAGGGGTAATTCAGCCCTCCACTTT. This encodes CASSLSFRGNSALHF.

The chain's CDR3 is CASRTGDTGELFF. The CDR3 DNA is TGTGCCAGCAGGACAGGGGACACCGGGGAGCTGTTTTTT. This chain uses TRBV7-9 with TRBJ2-2, with 8 bases fitting TRBD1. After removal of 6 bases from V and 3 bases from J, the junction contained 0 bases not matched to a gene. The germline V gene has CDR1 SEHNR and CDR2 FQNEAQ (reference sequence). The CDR3 is 13 amino acids.

This clone was recorded a few times. This chain connects TRBV28 to TRBJ1-6, with D possibly matching TRBD1 (5 bases). This CDR3 region has 14 residues. V was trimmed by 8 bases and J by 2 bases, leaving 10 bases between them. CDR1 is MDHEN, CDR2 SYDVKM, per germline. The CDR3 is CASQDSAYNSPLHF. Written as DNA, the CDR3 is TGTGCCAGCCAAGACAGTGCCTATAATTCACCCCTCCACTTT.

This chain links TRBV4-1 with TRBJ2-3; D is possibly TRBD2 (6 bases). This CDR3 has 17 residues. Germline CDR1 and CDR2: MGHRA and YSYEKL. Trimming pared 1 base from V and 5 bases from J, leaving 19 bases between. CDR3 bases: TGCGCCAGCAGCCAAGGGGAGGTTGGTAGCTTGATAGATACGCAGTATTTT. Protein: CASSQGEVGSLIDTQYF.

CDR3 amino acids: CASSPPSGFNEQFF. The CDR3 DNA follows: TGTGCCAGCTCACCACCGTCGGGTTTCAATGAGCAGTTCTTC. The chain links TRBV18 to TRBJ2-1; D not certain. The CDR3 runs to 14 residues. Trimming took off 0 bases at V and 6 bases at J, with 9 bases between the two ends. In germline, CDR1 is KGHSH, CDR2 LQKENI.

The CDR3 reads CASSHLLAEVGNEQFF. The CDR3 region has the DNA TGCGCCAGCAGCCACCTTTTAGCGGAGGTGGGGAATGAGCAGTTCTTC. This rearrangement joins TRBV4-3 to TRBJ2-1, with TRBD2 as a possible D gene (6 bases). V shed 3 bases and J shed 7 bases, with 19 bases lying between them. From germline, CDR1 is LGHNA and CDR2 YSLEER. The CDR3 spans 16 residues.

The chain recombines TRBV28 with TRBJ2-2; D gene ambiguous. Germline values: CDR1 MDHEN, CDR2 SYDVKM. Trimming shortened V by 7 bases and J by 4 bases, and 4 bases separated the two germline ends. The CDR3 is made up of 11 amino acids. The CDR3 sequence is CASTSTGELFF. As DNA, the CDR3 is TGTGCCAGCACCAGCACCGGGGAGCTGTTTTTT.

The chain links TRBV14 to TRBJ2-1, with 10 positions matching TRBD2. After removal of 1 base from V and 6 bases from J, the junction contained 9 bases not matched to a gene. The V gene's germline CDR1 is SGHDN and CDR2 FVKESK. This CDR3 is built from 17 residues. CDR3 region: CASSQALLAGSGNEQFF. The DNA for the CDR3 is TGTGCCAGCAGCCAAGCCCTACTAGCGGGGTCGGGCAATGAGCAGTTCTTC.